A single sample is the source of the 26 T cell receptor beta chains below, sequenced in a study of T cell clonotyping in hematopoietic cell transplantation. Some clones are missing from TCRdb's copy, which holds only in-frame ones; the method was immunoSEQ multiplex PCR. This repertoire shows around 10,000 clones, roughly 90% found once; its top ten account for around an eighth. Time point described: recipient sample about 28 days before transplant, after cytoreduction. The sample was peripheral blood mononuclear cells, taken before stem cell transplant. The receptors shown here come from a woman aged 35 to 49 with acute myeloid leukemia. Some clones in this sample may be carry-over from other donors' samples.

The J gene is TRBJ2-1, the V gene TRBV19, with D hard to call. The V gene's germline CDR1 is LNHDA and CDR2 SQIVND (reference sequence). This CDR3 has 13 amino acids. Deletions cut 1 base from V and 10 bases from J, with 11 bases between. CDR3 nucleotides: TGTGCCAGTAGTATAGTTAAGGCCGGGGAGCAGTTCTTC. Residues: CASSIVKAGEQFF. Drawing the rest from reference TRBV19 and TRBJ2-1, the complete variable domain is DGGITQSPKYLFRKEGQNVTLSCEQNLNHDAMYWYRQDPGQGLRLIYYSQIVNDFQKGDIAEGYSVSREKKESFPLTVTSAQKNPTAFYLCASSIVKAGEQFFGPGTRLTVL.

The chain has TRBV2 and TRBJ2-1; TRBD2 agrees at 12 bases. Germline V gene sequence: CDR1 SNHLY, CDR2 FYNNEI. The V gene end was trimmed by 5 bases and the J gene end by 7 bases; junction bases not matched to a gene: 9. The CDR3 is 16 amino acids. In DNA form, the CDR3 reads TGTGCCAGCAGTCCCAATGGACTAGCGGGAATTAATGAGCAGTTCTTC. Amino acid sequence: CASSPNGLAGINEQFF.

The V call is TRBV4-1, the J call TRBJ1-1, with 9 bases that match TRBD1. Per the germline V gene, CDR1 is MGHRA and CDR2 is YSYEKL. Trimming cost V 3 bases and J 2 bases; bases outside gene matches: 7. The CDR3 runs to 16 residues. As DNA, the CDR3 is TGCGCCAGCAGCCATACAGGGGGCGGATCAAACACTGAAGCTTTCTTT. It translates to CASSHTGGGSNTEAFF.

This chain connects TRBV25-1 to TRBJ2-6, with D tentatively TRBD1 or TRBD2 (6 bases each). Germline lookup yields CDR1 MGHDK and CDR2 SYGVNS. The V and J ends lost 11 bases and 1 base respectively, with 24 bases between them. The CDR3 runs to 18 residues. CDR3 amino acids: CAEMTTGGPKSGANVLTF. The CDR3, as DNA: TGTGCCGAAATGACTACTGGGGGGCCCAAATCTGGGGCCAACGTCCTGACTTTC.

V gene TRBV13 combines with J gene TRBJ2-3; the D gene is possibly TRBD1 (5 bases). The CDR3 is 15 residues long. Germline V gives CDR1 PRHDT, CDR2 FYEKMQ (reference sequence). Deletions cut 3 bases from V and 6 bases from J, with 16 bases between. CDR3 nucleotide sequence: TGTGCCAGCAGCTTCAGGGCTTCCCAACGGGATACGCAGTATTTT. Residues: CASSFRASQRDTQYF.

The chain couples TRBV5-1 to TRBJ1-4, with a tentative D call TRBD1 (5 bases). The germline V gene has CDR1 SGHRS and CDR2 YFSETQ. The ends were cut back, 2 bases at V and 2 bases at J, with 10 bases in the middle. The CDR3 spans 15 residues. CDR3 nucleotides: TGCGCCAGCAGCTTACAGGAGGGGACTAATGAAAAACTGTTTTTT. Encoded protein: CASSLQEGTNEKLFF.

The rearrangement links TRBV5-8 to TRBJ2-3; D is uncertain. From germline, CDR1 is SGHTS and CDR2 YDEGEE. Trimming shortened V by 6 bases and J by 2 bases, and 4 bases separated the two germline ends. This CDR3 region has 11 residues. CDR3 amino acids: CASTVTDTQYF. The CDR3 DNA reads as TGTGCCAGCACCGTCACAGATACGCAGTATTTT. Full variable domain (outside the CDR3, taken from reference TRBV5-8 and TRBJ2-3): EAGVTQSPTHLIKTRGQQATLRCSPISGHTSVYWYQQALGLGLQFLLWYDEGEERNRGNFPPRFSGRQFPNYSSELNVNALELEDSALYLCASTVTDTQYFGPGTRLTVL.

The chain is built from TRBV7-7 and TRBJ2-5, with no clear D. The CDR3 loop spans 16 amino acids. Per germline, CDR1 SSHAT and CDR2 FNYEAQ (reference sequence). V shed 4 bases and J shed 1 base, with 16 bases lying between them. DNA of the CDR3: TGTGCCAGCAGCTCCGGAGTTTGGGGAAGCCAAGAGACCCAGTACTTC. Protein sequence: CASSSGVWGSQETQYF.

The CDR3 sequence: CAWSVPGRDTGELFF. DNA of the CDR3: TGTGCCTGGAGTGTACCCGGGAGGGACACCGGGGAGCTGTTTTTT. V and J are TRBV30 and TRBJ2-2; 8 bases map to TRBD2. The germline V gene has CDR1 GTSNPN and CDR2 SVGIG (reference sequence). The CDR3 is 15 residues long. With V trimmed by 0 bases and J by 3 bases, 3 bases remained unmatched.

The chain combines TRBV2 with TRBJ1-1, with TRBD1 as a possible D gene (5 bases). Per the germline V gene, CDR1 is SNHLY and CDR2 is FYNNEI. Trimming removed 3 bases at V and 4 bases at J, with 9 bases between. The CDR3 extends over 13 amino acids. Here the CDR3 DNA reads TGTGCCAGCAGTGAGATGGGGCTCACTGAAGCTTTCTTT. This translates into CASSEMGLTEAFF.

V gene TRBV2 combines with J gene TRBJ1-3; D remains unclear. V was trimmed by 7 bases and J by 0 bases, leaving 13 bases between them. CDR3 length: 15 residues. The germline CDR1 and CDR2 sequences are SNHLY and FYNNEI. The CDR3 region is CASMRTLSSGNTIYF. Written as DNA, the CDR3 is TGTGCCAGCATGAGGACGCTGAGCTCTGGAAACACCATATATTTT.

This chain joins TRBV7-9 and TRBJ1-6; the D is unclear. This CDR3 contains 12 residues. Germline-derived CDR1 and CDR2 are SEHNR and FQNEAQ (reference sequence). V dropped 2 bases and J dropped 10 bases, with 6 bases sitting between them. Written as DNA, the CDR3 is TGTGCCAGCAGCTTACTGAGCTCACCCCTCCACTTT. It codes for CASSLLSSPLHF.

The rearrangement uses TRBV5-8 and TRBJ2-3, with 13 bases lining up with TRBD2. The CDR3 has 17 residues. The J segment lost 7 bases and the V segment lost 5 bases, leaving 13 bases of the junction unmatched. Germline V gene data show CDR1 as SGHTS and CDR2 as YDEGEE. The DNA of the CDR3 is TGTGCCAGCAGTCCAATGAGGACTAGCGGGAGTCGAAATACGCAGTATTTT. Translation gives CASSPMRTSGSRNTQYF.

A few counts support this clone. The chain couples TRBV2 to TRBJ1-2, with TRBD1 matching over 9 bases. The CDR3 is 13 amino acids. With V trimmed by 7 bases and J by 8 bases, 8 bases remained unmatched. The germline V gene encodes CDR1 SNHLY and CDR2 FYNNEI. The CDR3 bases are TGTGCCAGCACCCGGGACAGGGATGGGGGCTACACCTTC. Translating it yields CASTRDRDGGYTF.

The gene calls are TRBV4-1 and TRBJ2-7; a possible D gene is TRBD1 (5 bases). Germline CDR1 and CDR2: MGHRA and YSYEKL. V was trimmed by 1 base and J by 3 bases, leaving 13 bases between them. There are 15 residues in the CDR3. The CDR3 here is CASSQGYGDSYEQYF. The DNA of the CDR3 is TGCGCCAGCAGCCAAGGGTACGGCGACAGCTACGAGCAGTACTTC.

The chain links TRBV30 to TRBJ1-6; D is ambiguous. Germline V gene sequence: CDR1 GTSNPN, CDR2 SVGIG (reference sequence). The CDR3 consists of 14 residues. V gave up 3 bases and J gave up 8 bases, with 14 bases separating them. The CDR3 protein is CAWRGYGWDSPLHF. In DNA form, the CDR3 reads TGTGCCTGGAGGGGCTACGGGTGGGATTCACCCCTCCACTTT.

This clone was observed once. The chain is built from TRBV14 and TRBJ2-7; 7 bases are shared with TRBD2. The CDR3 is 15 residues long. The trim removed 5 bases at V and 6 bases at J, leaving 13 bases unmatched. In germline, CDR1 is SGHDN, CDR2 FVKESK. CDR3 bases: TGTGCCAGCAGCAAAGGACTAGGCAGGAGCTCCGAGCAGTACTTC. Its protein is CASSKGLGRSSEQYF.

The rearrangement joins TRBV5-5 to TRBJ2-5; D is unresolved. In germline, CDR1 is SGHKS, CDR2 YYEKEE (reference sequence). The V gene lost 0 bases and the J gene lost 1 base, with 10 bases spanning the gap. The CDR3 extends over 15 amino acids. CDR3 bases: TGTGCCAGCAGCTTGGTGCCAGCCAGCCAAGAGACCCAGTACTTC. It yields the protein CASSLVPASQETQYF.

The V and J genes are TRBV4-1 and TRBJ2-7; 8 nucleotides agree with TRBD2. V lost 7 bases and J lost 5; bases outside the gene matches: 13. This CDR3 comprises 15 residues. The germline gives CDR1 MGHRA, CDR2 YSYEKL. CDR3 DNA: TGCGCCAGCACCAGGGGCCAGCGGGAGTTCCACGAGCAGTACTTC. As protein: CASTRGQREFHEQYF.

Comment on this clone: At the DNA level, this CDR3 is encoded by other sequences in the same sample as well. V gene TRBV7-9 combines with J gene TRBJ2-3; D call uncertain. The CDR3 extends over 15 amino acids. Trimming stripped 3 bases from V and 1 base from J, with 11 bases between. Germline CDR1 is SEHNR and CDR2 is FQNEAQ (reference sequence). In DNA, the CDR3 is TGTGCCAGCAGCTTTCCTAGTTCGGGCACAGATACGCAGTATTTT. It codes for CASSFPSSGTDTQYF.

The V gene is TRBV19, the J gene TRBJ1-3, with TRBD1 as a possible D gene (5 bases). The germline gives CDR1 LNHDA, CDR2 SQIVND (reference sequence). The CDR3 contains 15 residues. V was shortened by 5 bases and J by 0 bases, with 11 bases between the two germline ends. Here the CDR3 reads CASSPGTASGNTIYF. In nucleotides, the CDR3 is TGTGCCAGTAGTCCGGGGACGGCCTCTGGAAACACCATATATTTT.

This clone has just one count. This chain joins TRBV5-1 and TRBJ1-1; D unresolved. CDR1 and CDR2 from the germline V gene are SGHRS and YFSETQ. CDR3 size: 16 residues. V lost 0 bases to trimming and J lost 0 bases, with 12 bases between them. CDR3 DNA: TGCGCCAGCAGCTTGGGGACCGCGAACATGAACACTGAAGCTTTCTTT. Its translation is CASSLGTANMNTEAFF. Supplemented by reference TRBV5-1 and TRBJ1-1, the full variable domain reads KAGVTQTPRYLIKTRGQQVTLSCSPISGHRSVSWYQQTPGQGLQFLFEYFSETQRNKGNFPGRFSGRQFSNSRSEMNVSTLELGDSALYLCASSLGTANMNTEAFFGQGTRLTVV.

The count of this clone is one. The chain joins TRBV20-1 to TRBJ2-7, with TRBD1 as a possible D gene (5 bases). The CDR3 consists of 11 residues. Per germline, CDR1 DFQATT and CDR2 SNEGSKA (reference sequence). V lost 2 bases and J 7 bases, leaving 9 bases between the germline ends. CDR3 residues: CSARQGGEQYF. DNA for the CDR3: TGCAGTGCTAGACAGGGCGGAGAGCAGTACTTC.

The J gene is TRBJ1-1, the V gene TRBV9; possibly TRBD1 for D (5 bases). Germline lookup yields CDR1 SGDLS and CDR2 YYNGEE. The CDR3 totals 15 residues. The V end was cut by 4 bases, the J end by 2 bases, with 15 bases between. CDR3 in amino acids: CASSPHGDFNTEAFF. CDR3 in DNA: TGTGCCAGCAGCCCACACGGGGACTTTAACACTGAAGCTTTCTTT.

V is TRBV30 and J is TRBJ2-7; 10 nucleotides line up with TRBD1. Germline CDR1 and CDR2: GTSNPN and SVGIG (reference sequence). V shed 5 bases and J 5 bases; nucleotides not matched to a gene: 12. The CDR3 spans 15 residues. The DNA for the CDR3 is TGTGCCTGGGAACCAACGGGACAGGGGATCCACGAGCAGTACTTC. Translation gives CAWEPTGQGIHEQYF. The complete variable domain, with remaining parts taken from reference TRBV30 and TRBJ2-7, reads SQTIHQWPATLVQPVGSPLSLECTVEGTSNPNLYWYRQAAGRGLQLLFYSVGIGQISSEVPQNLSASRPQDRQFILSSKKLLLSDSGFYLCAWEPTGQGIHEQYFGPGTRLTVT.

The chain employs TRBV5-6 and TRBJ2-7, with TRBD2 identical over 7 bases. The CDR3 sequence is 13 residues long. Germline V gene data show CDR1 as SGHDT and CDR2 as YYEEEE. J gave up 3 bases and V 4 bases, and 4 bases lay outside the gene matches. CDR3 loop: CASSLGLVYEQYF. The DNA of the CDR3 is TGTGCCAGCAGCCTAGGACTAGTCTACGAGCAGTACTTC.